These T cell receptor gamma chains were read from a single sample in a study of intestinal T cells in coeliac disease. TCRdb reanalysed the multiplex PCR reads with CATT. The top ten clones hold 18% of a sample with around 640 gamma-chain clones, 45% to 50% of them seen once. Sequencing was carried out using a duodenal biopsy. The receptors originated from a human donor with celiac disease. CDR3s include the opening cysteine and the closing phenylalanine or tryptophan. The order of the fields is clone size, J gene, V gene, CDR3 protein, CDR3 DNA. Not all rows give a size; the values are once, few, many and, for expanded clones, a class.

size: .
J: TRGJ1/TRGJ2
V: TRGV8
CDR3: CATWIGGYKKLF
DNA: TGTGCCACCTGGATAGGCGGTTATAAGAAACTCTTT

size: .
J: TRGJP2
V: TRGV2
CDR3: CATLGRAKKSDWIKTF
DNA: TGTGCCACCCTGGGACGGGCTAAGAAAAGTGATTGGATCAAGACGTTT

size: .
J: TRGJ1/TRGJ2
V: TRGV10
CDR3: CAGVGLWRRRYKKLF
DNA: TGTGCTGGCGTGGGATTATGGAGGCGTCGGTATAAGAAACTCTTT

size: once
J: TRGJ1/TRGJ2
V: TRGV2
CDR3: CATLKNYYKKLF
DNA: TGTGCCACCTTGAAGAATTATTATAAGAAACTCTTT

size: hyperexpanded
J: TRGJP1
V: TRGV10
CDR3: CAAWDLGLPTGWFKIF
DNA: TGTGCTGCGTGGGATTTAGGGTTACCGACTGGTTGGTTCAAGATATTT

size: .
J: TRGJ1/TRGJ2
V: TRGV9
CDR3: CACGRNYYKKLF
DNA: TGTGCTTGTGGGAGGAATTATTATAAGAAACTCTTT

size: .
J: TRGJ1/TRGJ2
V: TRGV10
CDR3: CAALQLRNKKLF
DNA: TGTGCTGCGTTGCAGCTCCGTAATAAGAAACTCTTT

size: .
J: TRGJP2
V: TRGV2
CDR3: CATWDGPGPGCDWIKTF
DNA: TGTGCCACCTGGGACGGCCCGGGGCCTGGATGTGATTGGATCAAGACGTTT

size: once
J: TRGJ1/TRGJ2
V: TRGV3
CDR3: CATGTFLYYKKLF
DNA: TGTGCCACTGGGACATTCCTTTATTATAAGAAACTCTTT

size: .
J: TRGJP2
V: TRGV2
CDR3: CATWDGRPAGCDWIKTF
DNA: TGTGCCACCTGGGACGGCCGGCCGGCTGGATGTGATTGGATCAAGACGTTT

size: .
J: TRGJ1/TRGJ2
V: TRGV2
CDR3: CALGRRFYYKKLF
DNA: TGTGCACTGGGACGGCGGTTTTATTATAAGAAACTCTTT

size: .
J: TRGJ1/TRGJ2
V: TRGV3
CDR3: CATWVGRNYYKKLF
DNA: TGTGCCACCTGGGTCGGCAGGAATTATTATAAGAAACTCTTT

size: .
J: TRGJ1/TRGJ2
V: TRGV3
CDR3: CATWDVDIRKLF
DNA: TGTGCCACCTGGGACGTGGATATAAGAAAACTCTTT

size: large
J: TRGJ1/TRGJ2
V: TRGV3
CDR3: CATWDRPSSFRYYKKLF
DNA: TGTGCCACCTGGGACAGGCCGTCCTCCTTTCGGTATTATAAGAAACTCTTT

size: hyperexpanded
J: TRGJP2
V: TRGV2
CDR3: CATWDANWIKTF
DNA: TGTGCCACCTGGGACGCAAATTGGATCAAGACGTTT

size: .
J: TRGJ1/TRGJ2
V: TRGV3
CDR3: CATWDVGYKKLF
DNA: TGTGCCACCTGGGACGTTGGATATAAGAAACTCTTT

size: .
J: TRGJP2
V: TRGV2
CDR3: CATWTDPDLSDWIKTF
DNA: TGTGCCACCTGGACGGACCCGGATTTGAGTGATTGGATCAAGACGTTT

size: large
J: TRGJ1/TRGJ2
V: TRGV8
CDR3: CATRKSYKKLF
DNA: TGTGCCACCCGCAAAAGCTATAAGAAACTCTTT

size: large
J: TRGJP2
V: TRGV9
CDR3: CALWEPYSSDWIKTF
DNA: TGTGCCTTGTGGGAGCCTTATAGTAGTGATTGGATCAAGACGTTT

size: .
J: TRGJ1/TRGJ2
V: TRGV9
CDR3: CALWAKKLF
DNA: TGTGCCTTGTGGGCGAAGAAACTCTTT

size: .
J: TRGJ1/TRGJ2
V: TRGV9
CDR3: CALWFIMKLF
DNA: TGTGCCTTGTGGTTTATAATGAAACTCTTT

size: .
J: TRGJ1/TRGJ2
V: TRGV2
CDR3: CATWDGRRSDYYKKLF
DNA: TGTGCCACCTGGGACGGCCGACGCTCTGATTATTATAAGAAACTCTTT

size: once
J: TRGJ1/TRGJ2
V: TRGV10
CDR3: CAAWVTSNYYRKLF
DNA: TGTGCTGCGTGGGTGACCTCGAATTATTATAGGAAACTCTTT

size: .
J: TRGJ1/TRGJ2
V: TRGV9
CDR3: CALWEDRFIIKKLF
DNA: TGTGCCTTGTGGGAGGACCGGTTTATTATAAAGAAACTCTTT

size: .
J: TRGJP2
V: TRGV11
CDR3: CACWTPYSSDWIKTF
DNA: TGTGCCTGCTGGACACCATATAGTAGTGATTGGATCAAGACGTTT

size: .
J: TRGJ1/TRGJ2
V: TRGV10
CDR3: CAAWDRVNEKLF
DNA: TGTGCTGCGTGGGATAGGGTAAACGAGAAACTCTTT

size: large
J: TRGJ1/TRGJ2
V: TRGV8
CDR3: CATWAKNYYKKLF
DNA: TGTGCCACCTGGGCCAAGAATTATTATAAGAAACTCTTT

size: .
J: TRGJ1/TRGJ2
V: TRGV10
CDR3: CAAWDYGGVGSKKLF
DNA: TGTGCTGCGTGGGATTATGGAGGCGTCGGTAGTAAGAAACTCTTT

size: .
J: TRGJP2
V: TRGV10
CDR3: CAAWDYVWRIKTF
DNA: TGTGCTGCGTGGGATTATGTCTGGAGGATCAAGACGTTT

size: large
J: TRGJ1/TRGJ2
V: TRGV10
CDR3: CAAWGRACYKKLF
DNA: TGTGCTGCGTGGGGGCGGGCTTGTTATAAGAAACTCTTT

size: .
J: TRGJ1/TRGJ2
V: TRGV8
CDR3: CAPGIGLGKLF
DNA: TGTGCACCTGGGATAGGGTTGGGGAAACTCTTT

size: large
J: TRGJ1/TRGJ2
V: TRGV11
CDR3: CACWIKYKKLF
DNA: TGTGCCTGCTGGATTAAATATAAGAAACTCTTT

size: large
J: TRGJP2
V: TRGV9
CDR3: CALWEASSDWIKTF
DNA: TGTGCCTTGTGGGAGGCGAGTAGTGATTGGATCAAGACGTTT

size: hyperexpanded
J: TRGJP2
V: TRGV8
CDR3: CATWDRRPRSSDWIKTF
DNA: TGTGCCACCTGGGATAGGCGGCCCAGAAGTAGTGATTGGATCAAGACGTTT

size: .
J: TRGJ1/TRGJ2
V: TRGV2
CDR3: CATWLIYKKLF
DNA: TGTGCCACCTGGCTAATTTATAAGAAACTCTTT

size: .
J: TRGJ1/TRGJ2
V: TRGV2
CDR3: CATWTLRGIKKLF
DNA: TGTGCCACCTGGACTCTGAGGGGTATAAAGAAACTCTTT

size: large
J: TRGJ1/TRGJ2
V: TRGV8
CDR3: CATWPPTKKLF
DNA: TGTGCCACCTGGCCACCCACTAAGAAACTCTTT

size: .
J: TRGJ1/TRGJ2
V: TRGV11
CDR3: CACWIRLTSNCPPITKLF
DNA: TGTGCCTGCTGGATTAGGCTGACCTCTAATTGTCCCCCGATAACGAAACTCTTT

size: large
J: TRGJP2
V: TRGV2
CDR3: CATWDGLRDWIKTF
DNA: TGTGCCACCTGGGACGGCCTACGTGATTGGATCAAGACGTTT

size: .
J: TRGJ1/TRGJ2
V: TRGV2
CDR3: CATWVPIEGNKKLF
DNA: TGTGCCACCTGGGTCCCCATCGAAGGTAATAAGAAACTCTTT

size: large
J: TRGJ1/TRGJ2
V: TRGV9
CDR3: CALWEVDYYKKLF
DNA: TGTGCCTTGTGGGAGGTAGATTATTATAAGAAACTCTTT

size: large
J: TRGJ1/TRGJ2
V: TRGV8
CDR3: CATWDTYKKLF
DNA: TGTGCCACCTGGGATACTTATAAGAAACTCTTT

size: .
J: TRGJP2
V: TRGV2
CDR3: CATLGPFVVIWIKTF
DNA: TGTGCCACCTTGGGACCTTTTGTAGTGATTTGGATCAAGACGTTT

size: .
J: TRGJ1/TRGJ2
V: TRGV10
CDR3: CAAWDPEFIYKKLF
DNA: TGTGCTGCGTGGGATCCGGAGTTTATTTATAAGAAACTCTTT

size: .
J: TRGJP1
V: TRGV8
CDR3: CATLGFTTGWFKIF
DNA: TGTGCCACCTTGGGATTCACCACTGGTTGGTTCAAGATATTT

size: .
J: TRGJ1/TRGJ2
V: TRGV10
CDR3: CAAWECRYKKLF
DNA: TGTGCTGCGTGGGAGTGTAGGTATAAGAAACTCTTT

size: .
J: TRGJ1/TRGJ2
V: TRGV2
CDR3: CATLGRVIEKLF
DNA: TGTGCCACCTTGGGACGGGTGATTGAGAAACTCTTT

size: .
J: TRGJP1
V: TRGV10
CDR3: CAAVGFAFLGTTGWFKIF
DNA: TGTGCTGCGGTGGGATTTGCTTTTCTCGGTACCACTGGTTGGTTCAAGATATTT

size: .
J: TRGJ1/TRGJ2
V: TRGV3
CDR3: CATWDVDSKKLF
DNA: TGTGCCACCTGGGACGTGGATAGTAAGAAACTCTTT

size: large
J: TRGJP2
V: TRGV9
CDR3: CALWTWGSSDWIKTF
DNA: TGTGCCTTGTGGACATGGGGGAGTAGTGATTGGATCAAGACGTTT

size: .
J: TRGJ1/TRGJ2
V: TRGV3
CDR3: CATWTFLYYKKLF
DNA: TGTGCCACCTGGACATTCCTTTATTATAAGAAACTCTTT

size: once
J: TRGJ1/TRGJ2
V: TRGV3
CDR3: CANLGQAISYYKKLF
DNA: TGTGCCAACCTGGGACAGGCCATTAGTTATTATAAGAAACTCTTT

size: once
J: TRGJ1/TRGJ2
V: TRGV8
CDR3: CATWDFCEKLF
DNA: TGTGCCACCTGGGACTTCTGTGAGAAACTCTTT

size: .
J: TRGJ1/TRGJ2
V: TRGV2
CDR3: CATWDAVGFGKLF
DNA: TGTGCCACCTGGGACGCCGTCGGTTTTGGTAAACTCTTT